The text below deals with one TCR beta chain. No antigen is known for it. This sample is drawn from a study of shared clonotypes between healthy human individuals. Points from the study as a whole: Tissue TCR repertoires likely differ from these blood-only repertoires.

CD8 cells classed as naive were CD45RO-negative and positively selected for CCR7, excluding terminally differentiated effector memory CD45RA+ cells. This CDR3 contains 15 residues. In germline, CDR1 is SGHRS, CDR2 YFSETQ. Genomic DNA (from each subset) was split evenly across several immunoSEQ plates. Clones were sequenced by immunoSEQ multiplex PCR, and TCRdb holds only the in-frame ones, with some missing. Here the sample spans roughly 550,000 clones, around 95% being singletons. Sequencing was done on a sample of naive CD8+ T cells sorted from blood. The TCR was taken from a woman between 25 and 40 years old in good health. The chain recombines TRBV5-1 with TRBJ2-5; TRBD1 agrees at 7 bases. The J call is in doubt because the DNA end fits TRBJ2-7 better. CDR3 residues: CASSFRQGSSYEQYF. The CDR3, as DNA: TGCGCCAGCAGCTTCCGACAGGGAAGCTCCTACGAGCAGTACTTC.